This TCR beta chain was captured in a study of identical twins (dated by TCRdb to 2016 to 2017). As for the study more broadly: To test whether fetal clonotypes persist, this study deep-sequenced TCR alpha and beta repertoires from monozygotic twins, from unrelated adults of various ages, and from cord blood. Replicate twin experiments were performed at different times using different library preparation protocols to rule out contamination. Results the study describes overall, beyond this receptor: Compared with coincidental sharing between unrelated individuals, out-of-frame TCR alpha sequences shared between twins had an excess of sequences with low generation probability. Because the same donors could not be followed over many years, the conclusions depended on cross-sectional statistical analysis. Excess twin sharing in beta out-of-frame sequences was weaker because fewer shared sequences lowered the signal-to-noise ratio. Fewer insertions were carried by abundant cord blood beta clonotypes; a weaker similar trend was observed in young adult naive repertoires, while no such trend was observed in memory repertoires. Invariant T cells such as MAIT and iNKT could partly confound zero-insertion analyses, though diverse VJ usage argued against this for most clonotypes. Out-of-frame TCR alpha sharing in monozygotic twins was systematically underestimated by recombination models, whereas sharing between unrelated individuals was in agreement with the recombination models.

Library preparation employed 5' RACE. The instrument given in TCRdb is Illumina HiSeq 2000. Template switching introduced a universal primer binding site; the final cDNA contained a unique molecular identifier, enabling accurate counting of TCR cDNA molecules. Specific primers in the conserved constant-segment region were used to synthesize first-strand cDNA for TCR alpha and beta chains. To control for contamination, every cDNA library carried two barcodes: a SMART-Mk sample barcode plus Illumina barcodes. Two successive PCR steps introduced TruSeq adapter sequences along with Illumina sample barcodes. TCR alpha and beta cDNA libraries were sequenced on the Illumina HiSeq platform with custom primers. The published analysis was carried out like this. Raw reads were processed with MiGEC to extract unique molecular identifiers, and MiXCR was used to determine CDR3 positions. Recombination models were inferred per individual with the repgenHMM and IGoR tools using an EM algorithm. Shared clonotype analysis was performed with the tcR package in R, normalizing sharing by the product of cloneset sizes. To study raw recombination free of thymic and clonal selection effects, out-of-frame nonproductive sequences were analyzed. The public reads were run again by TCRdb, first through fastp at Q25 and then through MiXCR, and only productive beta chains were kept. Rows are unified per CDR3 protein, each entry keeping the most common DNA and genes. The V and J calls and clone size are TCRdb's, not the authors'. For this sample there are hundreds of thousands of distinct CDR3 sequences; more than 20% appear just once. Jointly, the top ten make up around 3% of the sample.

Only healthy Caucasian donors were included. Three pairs of female monozygotic twins, all aged roughly 18 to 29 years, were included in the twin cohort. Positive isolation kits from Invitrogen were used to isolate the CD4+ and CD8+ T cell populations. Including cysteine and phenylalanine, the CDR3 has 15 amino acids. Of the read, only the CDR3 DNA is kept; its 45 bases are in frame from base 1. CDR1 and CDR2, looked up from the germline V gene (reference sequence), are DFQATT and SNEGSKA. Trimming leaves V shorter by 6 bases and J shorter by 3 bases, with the junction holding 9 bases beyond the gene matches. With regard to this clonotype: Its antigen is not yet known. Base quality data are lacking; no much larger clone is found one base away.

This sample was shared with a second study, whose subject was T cells expressing NK-cell markers. The second study also describes: Fewer than ten donors provided sorted CD3+CD56+NKG2C+, CD3+CD56+NKG2C- and CD3+CD56-NKG2C+ T-cell subsets, whose TCR beta-chain repertoires were profiled. Seven of the eight sequenced donors were HCMV-seropositive and one was HCMV-seronegative. In several experiments an anti-gammadeltaTCR antibody was added to restrict sorting to alphabetaTCR-expressing T cells. In over 5 donors, the dominant CD3+CD56+NKG2C+ clonotypes were among the top 10 CD8+ clonotypes and accounted for about 1.0-7.5% of CD8+ T cells. Those dominant clonotypes were again the most abundant among CD3+CD56-NKG2C+ cells in a handful of donors, at about 25-60.1%. Whether the expanded NKG2C-expressing T cell clones were specific for HCMV antigens was left unclear. The study sequenced eight donors, all healthy volunteers chosen at random: three men and five women. A commercial ELISA kit detecting HCMV-specific IgG in serum was used to determine HCMV serostatus. MIGEC handled demultiplexing of the reads and grouping by UMI, while MiTCR was used to assemble and quantify clonotypes. To exclude erroneous sequences, only TCR cDNA sequences supported by at least two reads were retained. The tcR package was used for downstream repertoire analysis, with clonotypes matched between fractions based on CDR3 nucleotide sequence plus V segment. VDJmatch was used to annotate antigen specificity against VDJdb, with one amino acid substitution in CDR3 permitted.

The chain links TRBV20-1 with TRBJ2-3, with 10 middle bases fitting TRBD2. The TCR comes from a woman under 30 in good health. The specimen was CD4+ T cells sorted from blood. The DNA reads as follows: TGCAGTGCCGCGCCGACTAGCGGGTGGACAGATACGCAGTATTTT. Translated, it gives CSAAPTSGWTDTQYF.